Listed here is a single TCR beta chain. Its antigen is not known. Addition of UMIs with a 6-nucleotide sample barcode was achieved by template switching. Using the 5' RACE reads, TCRdb records one entry per CDR3 protein without DNA. This table holds about 330,000 distinct CDR3 sequences. This entry is derived from a study of monozygotic twins with inflammatory bowel disease. The study's findings and limits: Whereas healthy co-twins had higher TCRbeta diversity (inverse Simpson), IBD patients had lower diversity.

A roughly 2.5 ml blood sample was drawn per donor. Whole-blood RNA isolation (total RNA) proceeded without T cell sorting. CDR1 and CDR2 from the germline V gene are MDHEN and SYDVKM. The CDR3 is 15 amino acids. Sequencing input: blood. The J gene is TRBJ1-6, the V gene TRBV28; the TCRdb call, TRBD1, lacks DNA for checking. The sequence derives from a human donor with ulcerative colitis or Crohn's disease, or a healthy co-twin of an affected twin (not recorded which). The CDR3 sequence is CASSPGTLYNSPLHF.